This T cell receptor beta chain was observed in a study of immune cell composition in non-small cell lung cancer. This clone occurred once. Its target is unknown. The junction does not match germline at one end; this may be a read error. This CDR3 is 15 amino acids long. The data were produced by immunoSEQ multiplex PCR, yet TCRdb's version contains in-frame clones alone and is incomplete. Of a few thousand clones detected, over 60% appear once; the ten largest clones hold 13%. Study-wide points: Squamous lung tumours showed higher top 10 clone scores and clonality than adenocarcinomas. It was not proven that tumour-reactive clones equal dominant tumour-associated clones.

This TCR was sampled from a human donor with non-small cell lung cancer. This rearrangement joins TRBV5-3 to TRBJ2-1; TRBD2 matches at 7 bases. TRBV5-3 is noted as an ORF with a role that remains uncertain. The material sequenced was lung tumor tissue. CDR3 in amino acids: CASSSAGLEGNEQFF. CDR3 in DNA: TGTGCCAGCAGCTCAGCCGGACTAGAAGGAAATGAGCAGTTCTTC.